These 17 T cell receptor beta chains share one sample of origin, sequenced in a study of T cells in Graves' hyperthyroidism and ophthalmopathy. RNA transcripts were the template for amplifying TCR beta CDR3 regions. First-round RT-PCR with HTBI primers amplified the TCR CDR3 region. TCRdb recomputed calls from the multiplex PCR reads with MiXCR, one row per CDR3 protein. The sample consists of about 640,000 distinct CDR3 sequences, less than 25% of them appearing once. Sequencing used blood. The receptors originated from a young man with Graves' ophthalmopathy.

A few counts support this clonotype. V usage is TRBV7-9 and J usage is TRBJ1-1, with D possibly TRBD1 on 5 matching bases. V shed 5 bases and J shed 0 bases, with 13 bases lying between them. Germline V gives CDR1 SEHNR, CDR2 FQNEAQ (reference sequence). There are 15 residues in the CDR3. The CDR3 sequence is CASSPRTRMNTEAFF. CDR3 nucleotides: TGTGCCAGCAGCCCACGGACAAGAATGAACACTGAAGCTTTCTTT. Variable domain in full (rest from reference TRBV7-9 and TRBJ1-1): DTGVSQNPRHKITKRGQNVTFRCDPISEHNRLYWYRQTLGQGPEFLTYFQNEAQLEKSRLLSDRFSAERPKGSFSTLEIQRTEQGDSAMYLCASSPRTRMNTEAFFGQGTRLTVV.

This clonotype was detected ten times or more. This chain uses TRBV28 with TRBJ2-1; 12 bases match TRBD2. CDR1 is MDHEN, CDR2 SYDVKM, per germline. The V gene end was trimmed by 2 bases and the J gene end by 8 bases; junction bases not matched to a gene: 4. CDR3 length: 15 residues. This CDR3 reads CASSLTTSGSYEQFF. The CDR3 coding sequence is TGTGCCAGCAGTTTAACGACTAGCGGGAGCTATGAGCAGTTCTTC.

The V gene is TRBV7-9, the J gene TRBJ2-2; no definite D call. The V end lost 5 bases, the J end lost 2 bases, and 12 bases lay between the germline ends. Germline CDR1 reads SEHNR; CDR2 reads FQNEAQ (reference sequence). This CDR3 contains 15 residues. The CDR3 loop reads CASSNYRENTGELFF. In DNA form, the CDR3 reads TGTGCCAGCAGCAACTACAGAGAAAACACCGGGGAGCTGTTTTTT.

The table lists this clonotype with many counts. This chain connects TRBV2 to TRBJ1-2; possible D gene TRBD1, 5 bases. The CDR3 is 14 amino acids. Germline values: CDR1 SNHLY, CDR2 FYNNEI. Trimming removed 7 bases from V and 4 bases from J, with 16 bases in between. This CDR3 reads CASTPDSVSYGYTF. CDR3 nucleotides: TGTGCCAGCACACCAGACAGCGTAAGCTATGGCTACACCTTC. Using reference TRBV2 and TRBJ1-2 for the parts outside the CDR3, the full variable domain is EPEVTQTPSHQVTQMGQEVILRCVPISNHLYFYWYRQILGQKVEFLVSFYNNEISEKSEIFDDQFSVERPDGSNFTLKIRSTKLEDSAMYFCASTPDSVSYGYTFGSGTRLTVV.

This clonotype has ten or more counts. V usage is TRBV28 and J usage is TRBJ1-5; a possible D gene is TRBD1 (6 bases). There are 15 residues in the CDR3. V was pared by 4 bases and J by 6 bases, with 16 bases between. The germline V gene encodes CDR1 MDHEN and CDR2 SYDVKM. The CDR3 region is CASSSLSGGTQPQHF. DNA for the CDR3: TGTGCCAGCAGTTCACTCTCGGGGGGCACTCAGCCCCAGCATTTT.

This clonotype was counted a few times. The chain is built from TRBV27 and TRBJ1-4, with 7 bases matching TRBD1. V lost 3 bases and J lost 5; bases outside the gene matches: 9. From germline, CDR1 is MNHEY and CDR2 SMNVEV (reference sequence). This CDR3 spans 16 amino acids. The CDR3 DNA follows: TGTGCCAGCAGTTTGGGCCCGGGACAGTCCAATGAAAAACTGTTTTTT. Translating it yields CASSLGPGQSNEKLFF.

Remarks on this clonotype: One end of the junction varies from germline; a read error may be responsible. V gene TRBV9 combines with J gene TRBJ2-1; D gene unclear. CDR1 and CDR2 from the germline V gene are SGDLS and YYNGEE. This CDR3 has 13 amino acids. The CDR3 bases are TGTGCCGGCAGCGTAAGTTTGTACAATGAGCAGTTCTTC. Translation: CAGSVSLYNEQFF.

This clonotype was detected a few times. CDR3 bases: TGTGCCAGCAGCAATCGGGAGGGCCTTACAGATACGCAGTATTTT. Its protein product is CASSNREGLTDTQYF. This chain uses TRBV9 with TRBJ2-3; 8 bases match TRBD2. Losses at the gene ends were 4 bases for V and 3 bases for J; bases not matched to a gene: 7. Germline V gene lookup returns CDR1 SGDLS and CDR2 YYNGEE. This CDR3 is 15 amino acids long.

A word on this clonotype: A much larger clonotype is one base distant, so this may be a read error. This sequence joins TRBV6-2 or TRBV6-3 and TRBJ2-7, with TRBD1 matching 7 bases. The CDR3 spans 14 residues. CDR1 is MNHEY, CDR2 SVGEGT, per germline. V gave up 5 bases and J gave up 3 bases; unmatched junction bases: 7. The DNA of the CDR3 is TGTGCCAGCAGTGTCTCCGGGACAGACTACGAGCAGTACTTC. Translated: CASSVSGTDYEQYF.

CDR3 in amino acids: CASSEIAGGHGWETQYF. CDR3 DNA sequence: TGTGCCAGCAGTGAAATAGCGGGAGGGCATGGGTGGGAAACCCAGTACTTC. The J gene is TRBJ2-5, the V gene TRBV6-1; 11 bases fit TRBD2. Germline values: CDR1 MNHNS, CDR2 SASEGT. With 2 bases clipped from V and 8 bases from J, the junction kept 13 bases outside the gene matches. This CDR3 is built from 17 residues.

This clonotype was counted many times. V gene TRBV6-4 combines with J gene TRBJ2-2; TRBD1 aligns across 8 bases. V trimming: 6 bases; J trimming: 3 bases; junction bases outside the gene matches: 3. In germline, CDR1 is MRHNA, CDR2 SNTAGT. This CDR3 is 14 amino acids long. The CDR3 region is CASRPQGDTGELFF. The CDR3 DNA sequence: TGTGCCAGCAGACCACAGGGGGACACCGGGGAGCTGTTTTTT.

The genes are TRBV27 and TRBJ2-4; tentatively, D is TRBD1 (5 bases). Germline assignment: CDR1 MNHEY and CDR2 SMNVEV (reference sequence). The CDR3 spans 16 residues. The ends were cut back, 9 bases at V and 3 bases at J, with 21 bases in the middle. CDR3 sequence: CASRPAKTGVKNIQYF. In nucleotides, the CDR3 is TGTGCCAGTCGACCCGCGAAAACAGGAGTCAAAAACATTCAGTACTTC.

The chain combines TRBV28 with TRBJ2-1; possibly TRBD1 for D (6 bases). Trimming cost V 7 bases and J 12 bases, with 16 bases left between them. CDR1 is MDHEN, CDR2 SYDVKM, per germline. The CDR3 sequence is 12 residues long. The CDR3 loop reads CASNLRDMRQFF. CDR3 nucleotide sequence: TGTGCCAGCAACCTCCGGGACATGCGGCAGTTCTTC.

This clonotype was recorded many times. The rearrangement uses TRBV28 and TRBJ2-1, with a weak D call TRBD1 (5 bases). There are 10 residues in the CDR3. From germline, CDR1 is MDHEN and CDR2 SYDVKM. Trimming took off 8 bases at V and 14 bases at J, with 13 bases between the two ends. CDR3 sequence (DNA): TGTGCCAGCGGGCACATAGGGGAGTTCTTC. As protein: CASGHIGEFF.

This chain joins TRBV12-3 or TRBV12-4 and TRBJ2-5; tentatively, D is TRBD1 (5 bases). The CDR3 is 13 amino acids. The germline V and J ends were trimmed by 7 bases and 2 bases, with 11 bases remaining between them. This chain's CDR3 is CASTQTVQETQYF. CDR3 DNA: TGTGCCAGCACCCAGACAGTACAAGAGACCCAGTACTTC.

The sample holds many counts of this clonotype. The chain links TRBV2 to TRBJ1-4; tentative D call: TRBD1 (6 bases). V was trimmed by 5 bases and J by 7 bases, leaving 11 bases between them. This CDR3 has 13 residues. The germline V gene encodes CDR1 SNHLY and CDR2 FYNNEI. As DNA, the CDR3 is TGTGCCAGCAGTAGGACAGAAGGTGAAAAACTGTTTTTT. Its protein product is CASSRTEGEKLFF.

This clonotype appeared many times. The chain carries TRBV5-1 and TRBJ2-3; 7 positions agree with TRBD2. This CDR3 spans 15 amino acids. CDR1 SGHRS and CDR2 YFSETQ come from the germline V gene. V shed 2 bases, J shed 5 bases, and the junction held 8 bases outside the gene matches. This CDR3 reads CASSLGGRRGDTQYF. Written as DNA, the CDR3 is TGCGCCAGCAGCTTAGGCGGGAGAAGAGGAGATACGCAGTATTTT.